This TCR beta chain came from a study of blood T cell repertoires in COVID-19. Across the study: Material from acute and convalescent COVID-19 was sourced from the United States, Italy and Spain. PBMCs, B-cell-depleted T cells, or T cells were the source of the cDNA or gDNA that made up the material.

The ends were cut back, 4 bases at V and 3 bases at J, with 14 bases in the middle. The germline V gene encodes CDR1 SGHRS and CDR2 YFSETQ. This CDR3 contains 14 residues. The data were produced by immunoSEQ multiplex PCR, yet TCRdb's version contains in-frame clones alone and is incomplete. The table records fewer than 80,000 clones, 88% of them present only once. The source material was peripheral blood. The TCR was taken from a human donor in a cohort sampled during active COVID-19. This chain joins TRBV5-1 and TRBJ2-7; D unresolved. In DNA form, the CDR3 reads TGCGCCAGCAGCCAATCCGGTTATAACTACGAGCAGTACTTC. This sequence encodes CASSQSGYNYEQYF.